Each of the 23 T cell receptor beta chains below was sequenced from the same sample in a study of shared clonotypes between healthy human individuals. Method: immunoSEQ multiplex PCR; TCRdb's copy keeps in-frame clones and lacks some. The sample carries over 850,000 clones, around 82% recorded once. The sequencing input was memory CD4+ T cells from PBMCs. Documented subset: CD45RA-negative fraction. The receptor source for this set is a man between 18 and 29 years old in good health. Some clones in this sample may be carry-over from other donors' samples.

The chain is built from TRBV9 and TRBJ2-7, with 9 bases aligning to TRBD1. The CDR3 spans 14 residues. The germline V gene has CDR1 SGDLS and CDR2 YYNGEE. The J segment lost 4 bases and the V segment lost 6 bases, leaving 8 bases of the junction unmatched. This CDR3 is CASTPGQGFYEQYF. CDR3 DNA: TGTGCCAGCACCCCGGGACAGGGTTTTTACGAGCAGTACTTC.

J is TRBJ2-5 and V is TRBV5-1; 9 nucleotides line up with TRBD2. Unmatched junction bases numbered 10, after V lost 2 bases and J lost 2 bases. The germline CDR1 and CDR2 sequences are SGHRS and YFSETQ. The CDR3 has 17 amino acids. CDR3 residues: CASSFMTSGGGQETQYF. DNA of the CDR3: TGCGCCAGCAGCTTTATGACTAGCGGAGGGGGGCAAGAGACCCAGTACTTC.

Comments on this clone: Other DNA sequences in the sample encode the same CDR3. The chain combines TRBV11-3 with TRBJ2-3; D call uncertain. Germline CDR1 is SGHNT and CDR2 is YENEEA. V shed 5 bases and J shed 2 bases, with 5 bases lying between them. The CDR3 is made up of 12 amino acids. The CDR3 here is CASSPNTDTQYF. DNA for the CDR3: TGTGCCAGCAGCCCTAACACAGATACGCAGTATTTT.

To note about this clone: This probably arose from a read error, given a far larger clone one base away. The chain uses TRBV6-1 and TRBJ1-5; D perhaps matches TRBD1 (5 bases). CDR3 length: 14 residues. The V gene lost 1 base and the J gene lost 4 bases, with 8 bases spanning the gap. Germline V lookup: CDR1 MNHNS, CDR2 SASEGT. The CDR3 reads CASSEGQNNQPQHF. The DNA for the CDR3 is TGTGCCAGCAGTGAAGGACAGAATAATCAGCCCCAGCATTTT.

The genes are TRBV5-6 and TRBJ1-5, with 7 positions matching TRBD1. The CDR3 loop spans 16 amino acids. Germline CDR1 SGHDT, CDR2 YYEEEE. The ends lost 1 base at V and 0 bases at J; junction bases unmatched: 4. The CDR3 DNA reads TGTGCCAGCAGCTTGTGGACAGGCAATAGCAATCAGCCCCAGCATTTT. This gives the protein CASSLWTGNSNQPQHF.

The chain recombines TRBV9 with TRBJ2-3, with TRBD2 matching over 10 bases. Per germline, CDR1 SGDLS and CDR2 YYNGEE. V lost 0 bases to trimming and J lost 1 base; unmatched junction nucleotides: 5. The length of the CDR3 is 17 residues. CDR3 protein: CASSVGTSGQGTDTQYF. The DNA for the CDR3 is TGTGCCAGCAGCGTAGGGACTAGCGGACAAGGCACAGATACGCAGTATTTT.

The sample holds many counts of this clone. The CDR3 coding sequence is TGTGCCAGCAGAACAGTGAATGAAAAACTGTTTTTT. It encodes CASRTVNEKLFF. V usage is TRBV6-1 and J usage is TRBJ1-4, with D unresolved. This CDR3 region has 12 residues. In germline, CDR1 is MNHNS, CDR2 SASEGT. The V and J ends lost 6 bases and 5 bases respectively, with 7 bases between them.

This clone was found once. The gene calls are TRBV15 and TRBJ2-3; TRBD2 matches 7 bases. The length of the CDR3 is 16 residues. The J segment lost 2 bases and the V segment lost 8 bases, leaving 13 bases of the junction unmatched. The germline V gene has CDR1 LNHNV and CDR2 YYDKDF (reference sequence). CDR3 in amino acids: CATDFDGSGNTDTQYF. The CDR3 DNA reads TGTGCCACCGACTTTGATGGAAGCGGGAACACAGATACGCAGTATTTT.

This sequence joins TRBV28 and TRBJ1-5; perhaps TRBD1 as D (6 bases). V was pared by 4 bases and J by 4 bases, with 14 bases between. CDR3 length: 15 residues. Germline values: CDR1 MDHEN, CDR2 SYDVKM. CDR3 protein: CASSYQGLGNQPQHF. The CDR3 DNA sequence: TGTGCCAGCAGTTATCAGGGGCTTGGGAATCAGCCCCAGCATTTT.

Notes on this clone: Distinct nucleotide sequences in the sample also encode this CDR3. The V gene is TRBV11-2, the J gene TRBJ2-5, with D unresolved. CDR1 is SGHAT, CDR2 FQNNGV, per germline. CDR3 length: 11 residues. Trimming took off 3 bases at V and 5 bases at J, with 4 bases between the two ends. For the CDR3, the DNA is TGTGCCAGCAGCTTGGCCGAGACCCAGTACTTC. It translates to CASSLAETQYF.

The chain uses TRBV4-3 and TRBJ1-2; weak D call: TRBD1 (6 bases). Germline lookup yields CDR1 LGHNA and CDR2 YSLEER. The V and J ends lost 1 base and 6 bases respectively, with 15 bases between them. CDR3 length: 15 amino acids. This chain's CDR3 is CASSQAGAGAHGYTF. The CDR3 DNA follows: TGCGCCAGCAGCCAAGCGGGGGCGGGGGCCCATGGCTACACCTTC.

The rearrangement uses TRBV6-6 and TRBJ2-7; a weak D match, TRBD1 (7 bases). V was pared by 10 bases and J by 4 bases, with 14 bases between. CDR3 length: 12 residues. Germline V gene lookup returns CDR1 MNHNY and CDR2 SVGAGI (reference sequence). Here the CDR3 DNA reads TGTGCCACCAGGGGGGTTTGGTACGAGCAGTACTTC. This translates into CATRGVWYEQYF.

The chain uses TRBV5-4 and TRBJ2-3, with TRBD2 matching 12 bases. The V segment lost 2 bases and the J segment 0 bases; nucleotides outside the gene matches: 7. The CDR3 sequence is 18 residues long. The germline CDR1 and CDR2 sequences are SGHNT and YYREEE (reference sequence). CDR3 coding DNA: TGTGCCAGCAGCTTTCTCCTAGCGGGAGGGCCTAGCACAGATACGCAGTATTTT. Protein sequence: CASSFLLAGGPSTDTQYF.

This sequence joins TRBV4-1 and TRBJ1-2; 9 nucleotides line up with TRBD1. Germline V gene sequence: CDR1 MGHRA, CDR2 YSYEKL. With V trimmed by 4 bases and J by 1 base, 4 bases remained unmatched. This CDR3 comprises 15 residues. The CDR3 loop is CASSLRTGDNYGYTF. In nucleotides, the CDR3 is TGCGCCAGCAGCCTCCGGACAGGGGATAACTATGGCTACACCTTC.

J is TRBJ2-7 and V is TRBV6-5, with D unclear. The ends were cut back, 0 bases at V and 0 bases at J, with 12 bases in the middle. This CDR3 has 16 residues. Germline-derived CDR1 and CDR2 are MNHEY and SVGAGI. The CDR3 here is CASSYSRPPSSYEQYF. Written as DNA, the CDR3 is TGTGCCAGCAGTTACTCACGGCCCCCCTCCTCCTACGAGCAGTACTTC.

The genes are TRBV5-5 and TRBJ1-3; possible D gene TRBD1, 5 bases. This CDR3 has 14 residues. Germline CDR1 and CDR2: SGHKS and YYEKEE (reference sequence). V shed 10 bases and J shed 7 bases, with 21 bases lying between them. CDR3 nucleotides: TGTGCCCACCCAGGGAGGGTGAACTCGAACACCATATATTTT. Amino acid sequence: CAHPGRVNSNTIYF.

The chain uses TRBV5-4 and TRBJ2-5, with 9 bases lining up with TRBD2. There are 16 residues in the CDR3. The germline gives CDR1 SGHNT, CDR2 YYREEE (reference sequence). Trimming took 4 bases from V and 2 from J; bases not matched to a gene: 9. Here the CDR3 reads CASSRPVAGEQETQYF. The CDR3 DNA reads TGTGCCAGCAGCCGACCTGTAGCGGGAGAGCAAGAGACCCAGTACTTC.

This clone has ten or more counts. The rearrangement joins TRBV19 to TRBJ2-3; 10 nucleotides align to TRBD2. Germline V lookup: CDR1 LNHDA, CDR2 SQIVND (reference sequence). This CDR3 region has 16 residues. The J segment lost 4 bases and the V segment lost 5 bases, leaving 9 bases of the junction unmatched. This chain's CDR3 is CASSLRAGGSPDTQYF. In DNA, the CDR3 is TGTGCCAGTAGTTTACGAGCGGGAGGGAGCCCAGATACGCAGTATTTT. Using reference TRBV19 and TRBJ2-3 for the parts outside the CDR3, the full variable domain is DGGITQSPKYLFRKEGQNVTLSCEQNLNHDAMYWYRQDPGQGLRLIYYSQIVNDFQKGDIAEGYSVSREKKESFPLTVTSAQKNPTAFYLCASSLRAGGSPDTQYFGPGTRLTVL.

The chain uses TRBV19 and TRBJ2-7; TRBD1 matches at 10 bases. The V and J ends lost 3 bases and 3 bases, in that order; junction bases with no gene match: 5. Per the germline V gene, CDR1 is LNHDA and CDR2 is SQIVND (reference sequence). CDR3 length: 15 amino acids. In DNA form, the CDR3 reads TGTGCCAGTAGTATCGAGACAGGGGGCGGCTACGAGCAGTACTTC. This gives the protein CASSIETGGGYEQYF.

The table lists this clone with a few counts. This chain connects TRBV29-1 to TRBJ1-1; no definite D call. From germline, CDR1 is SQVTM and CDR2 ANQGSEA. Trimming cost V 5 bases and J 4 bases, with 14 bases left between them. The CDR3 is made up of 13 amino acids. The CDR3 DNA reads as TGCAGCGTTTATGATGGAGGGAGCACTGAAGCTTTCTTT. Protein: CSVYDGGSTEAFF.

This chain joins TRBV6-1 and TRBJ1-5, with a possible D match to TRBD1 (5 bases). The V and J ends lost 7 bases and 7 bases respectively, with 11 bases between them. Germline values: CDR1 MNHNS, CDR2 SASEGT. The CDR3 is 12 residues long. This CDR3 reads CASNTGNQPQHF. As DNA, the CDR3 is TGTGCCAGCAACACAGGTAACCAGCCCCAGCATTTT.

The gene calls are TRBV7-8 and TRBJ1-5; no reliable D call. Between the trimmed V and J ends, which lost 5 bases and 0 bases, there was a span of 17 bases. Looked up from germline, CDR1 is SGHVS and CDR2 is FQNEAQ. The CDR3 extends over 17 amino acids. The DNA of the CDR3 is TGTGCCAGCAGCCCAGTTGGCACGCACCTTAGCAATCAGCCCCAGCATTTT. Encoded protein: CASSPVGTHLSNQPQHF.

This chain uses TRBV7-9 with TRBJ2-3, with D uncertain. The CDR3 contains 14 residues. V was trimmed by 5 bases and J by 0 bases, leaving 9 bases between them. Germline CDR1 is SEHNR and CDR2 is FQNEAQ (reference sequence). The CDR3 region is CASSVSLSTDTQYF. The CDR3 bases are TGTGCCAGCAGCGTCAGCCTCAGCACAGATACGCAGTATTTT.